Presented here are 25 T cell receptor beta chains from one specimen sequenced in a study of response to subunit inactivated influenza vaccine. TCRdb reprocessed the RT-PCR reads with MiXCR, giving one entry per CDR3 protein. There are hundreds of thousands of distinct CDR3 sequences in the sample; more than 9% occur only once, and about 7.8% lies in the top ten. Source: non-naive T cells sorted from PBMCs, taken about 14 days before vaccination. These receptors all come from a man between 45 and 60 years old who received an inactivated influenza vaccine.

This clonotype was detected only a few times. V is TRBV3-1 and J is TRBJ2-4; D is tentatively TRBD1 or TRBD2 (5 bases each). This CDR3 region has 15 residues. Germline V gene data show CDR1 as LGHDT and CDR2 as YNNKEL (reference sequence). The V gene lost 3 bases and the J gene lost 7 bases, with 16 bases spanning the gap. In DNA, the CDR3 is TGTGCCAGCAGCCAGTCCGGGACCCTGGAGAACATTCAGTACTTC. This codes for CASSQSGTLENIQYF.

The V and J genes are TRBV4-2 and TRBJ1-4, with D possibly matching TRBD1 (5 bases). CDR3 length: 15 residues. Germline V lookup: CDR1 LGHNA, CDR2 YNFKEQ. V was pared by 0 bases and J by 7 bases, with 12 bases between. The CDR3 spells CASSQDKGTGEKLFF. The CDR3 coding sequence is TGTGCCAGCAGCCAAGATAAAGGGACGGGTGAAAAACTGTTTTTT.

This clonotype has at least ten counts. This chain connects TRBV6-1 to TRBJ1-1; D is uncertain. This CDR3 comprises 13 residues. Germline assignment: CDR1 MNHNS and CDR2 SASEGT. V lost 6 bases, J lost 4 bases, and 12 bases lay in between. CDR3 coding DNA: TGTGCCAGCAGAACCCCGGGTACCACTGAAGCTTTCTTT. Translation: CASRTPGTTEAFF.

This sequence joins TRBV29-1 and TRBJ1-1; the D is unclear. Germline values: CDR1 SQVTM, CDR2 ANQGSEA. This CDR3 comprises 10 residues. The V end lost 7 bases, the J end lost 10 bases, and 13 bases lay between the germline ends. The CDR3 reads CSAADAGAFF. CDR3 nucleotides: TGCAGCGCCGCGGACGCGGGAGCTTTCTTT.

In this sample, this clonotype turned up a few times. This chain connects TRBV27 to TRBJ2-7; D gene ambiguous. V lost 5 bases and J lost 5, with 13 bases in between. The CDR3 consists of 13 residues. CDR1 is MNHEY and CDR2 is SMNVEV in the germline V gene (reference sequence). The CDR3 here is CASSPRWGHEQYF. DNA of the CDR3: TGTGCCAGCAGTCCCCGGTGGGGTCACGAGCAGTACTTC.

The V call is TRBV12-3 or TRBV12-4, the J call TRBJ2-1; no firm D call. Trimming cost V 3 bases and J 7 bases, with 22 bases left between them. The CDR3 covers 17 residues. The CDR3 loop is CASSFWGISAPKNEQFF. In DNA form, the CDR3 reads TGTGCCAGCAGTTTCTGGGGAATATCTGCCCCTAAGAATGAGCAGTTCTTC.

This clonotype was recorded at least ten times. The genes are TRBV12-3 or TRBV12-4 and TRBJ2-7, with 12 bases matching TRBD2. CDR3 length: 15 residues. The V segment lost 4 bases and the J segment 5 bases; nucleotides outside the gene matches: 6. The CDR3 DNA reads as TGTGCCAGCAGTTACCGGACTAGCGGGATTCACGAGCAGTACTTC. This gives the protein CASSYRTSGIHEQYF.

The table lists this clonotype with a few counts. CDR3: CASSQGTAANPYEQYF. The CDR3 DNA reads TGTGCCAGCAGCCAGGGGACAGCCGCCAACCCTTACGAGCAGTACTTC. This sequence joins TRBV4-2 and TRBJ2-7; TRBD1 matches at 7 bases. Germline V lookup: CDR1 LGHNA, CDR2 YNFKEQ. This CDR3 is 16 amino acids long. Trimming at V came to 3 bases and at J to 4 bases, leaving 12 bases not matched to a gene.

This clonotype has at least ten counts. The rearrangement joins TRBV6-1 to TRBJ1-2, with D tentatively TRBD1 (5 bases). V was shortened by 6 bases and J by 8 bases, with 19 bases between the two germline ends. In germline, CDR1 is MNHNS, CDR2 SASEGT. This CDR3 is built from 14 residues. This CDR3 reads CASSLRAALRGYTF. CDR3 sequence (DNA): TGTGCCAGCAGCCTCAGGGCCGCCTTAAGGGGCTACACCTTC.

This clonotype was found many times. The CDR3: CASSLEQGPGSYNSPLHF. CDR3 DNA sequence: TGTGCCAGCAGCTTAGAGCAGGGCCCGGGCTCCTATAATTCACCCCTCCACTTT. The V call is TRBV11-1, the J call TRBJ1-6, with D tentatively TRBD1 (5 bases). This CDR3 spans 18 amino acids. Per germline, CDR1 SGHAT and CDR2 FQDESV (reference sequence). The germline V and J ends were trimmed by 1 base and 0 bases, with 13 bases remaining between them.

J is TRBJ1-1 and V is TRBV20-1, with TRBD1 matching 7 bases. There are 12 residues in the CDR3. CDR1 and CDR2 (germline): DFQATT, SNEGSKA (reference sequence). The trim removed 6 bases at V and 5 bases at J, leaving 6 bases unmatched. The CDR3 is CSATGDWTEAFF. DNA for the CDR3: TGCAGTGCCACAGGGGATTGGACTGAAGCTTTCTTT.

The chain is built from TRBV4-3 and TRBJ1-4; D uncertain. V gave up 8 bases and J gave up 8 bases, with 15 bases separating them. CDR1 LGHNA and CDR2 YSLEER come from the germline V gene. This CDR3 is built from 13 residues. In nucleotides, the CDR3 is TGCGCCAGCCAGGACCGAAATGGAGAAAAACTGTTTTTT. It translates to CASQDRNGEKLFF.

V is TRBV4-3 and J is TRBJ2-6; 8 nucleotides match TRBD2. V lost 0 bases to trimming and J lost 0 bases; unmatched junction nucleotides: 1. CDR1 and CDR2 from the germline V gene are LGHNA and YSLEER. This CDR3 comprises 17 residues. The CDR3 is CASSQDAGGSGANVLTF. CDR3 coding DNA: TGCGCCAGCAGCCAAGATGCGGGGGGCTCTGGGGCCAACGTCCTGACTTTC.

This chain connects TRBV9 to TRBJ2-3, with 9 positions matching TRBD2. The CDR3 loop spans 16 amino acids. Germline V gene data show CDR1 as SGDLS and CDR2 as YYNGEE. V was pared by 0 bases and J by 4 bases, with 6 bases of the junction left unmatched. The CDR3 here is CASSVVAGAGSDTQYF. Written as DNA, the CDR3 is TGTGCCAGCAGCGTAGTAGCGGGAGCGGGTTCAGATACGCAGTATTTT.

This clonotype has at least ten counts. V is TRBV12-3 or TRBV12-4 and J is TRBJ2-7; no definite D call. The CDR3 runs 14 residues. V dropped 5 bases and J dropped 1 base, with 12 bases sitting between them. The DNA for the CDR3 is TGTGCCAGCAGTAACCGGCTAGGGTCCTACGAGCAGTACTTC. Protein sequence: CASSNRLGSYEQYF.

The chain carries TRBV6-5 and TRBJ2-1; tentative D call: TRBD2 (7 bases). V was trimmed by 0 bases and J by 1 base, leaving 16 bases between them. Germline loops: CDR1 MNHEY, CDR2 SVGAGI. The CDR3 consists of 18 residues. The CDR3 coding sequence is TGTGCCAGCAGTTACTCGAGGGGGGGGCGGGGATCCTACAATGAGCAGTTCTTC. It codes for CASSYSRGGRGSYNEQFF.

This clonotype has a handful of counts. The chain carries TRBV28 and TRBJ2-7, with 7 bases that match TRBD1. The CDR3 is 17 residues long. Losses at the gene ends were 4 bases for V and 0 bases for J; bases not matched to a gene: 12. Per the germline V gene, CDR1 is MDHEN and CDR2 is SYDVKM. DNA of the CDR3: TGTGCCAGCAGTTATCCATATGGACAGGCAAGCTCCTACGAGCAGTACTTC. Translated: CASSYPYGQASSYEQYF.

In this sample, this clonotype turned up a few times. The CDR3: CATSDRTSGVYNEQFF. DNA of the CDR3: TGTGCCACCAGTGACCGGACTAGCGGAGTATACAATGAGCAGTTCTTC. The rearrangement joins TRBV24-1 to TRBJ2-1; 10 nucleotides line up with TRBD2. Germline CDR1 reads KGHDR; CDR2 reads SFDVKD. The CDR3 sequence is 16 residues long. Losses at the gene ends were 4 bases for V and 4 bases for J; bases not matched to a gene: 6.

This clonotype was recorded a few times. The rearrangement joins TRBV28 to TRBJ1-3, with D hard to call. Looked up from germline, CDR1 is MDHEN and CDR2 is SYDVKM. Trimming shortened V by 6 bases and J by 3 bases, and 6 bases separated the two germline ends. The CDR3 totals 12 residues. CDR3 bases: TGTGCCAGCAGGGGCGGTGGAAACACCATATATTTT. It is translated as CASRGGGNTIYF. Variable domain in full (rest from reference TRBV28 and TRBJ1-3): DVKVTQSSRYLVKRTGEKVFLECVQDMDHENMFWYRQDPGLGLRLIYFSYDVKMKEKGDIPEGYSVSREKKERFSLILESASTNQTSMYLCASRGGGNTIYFGEGSWLTVV.

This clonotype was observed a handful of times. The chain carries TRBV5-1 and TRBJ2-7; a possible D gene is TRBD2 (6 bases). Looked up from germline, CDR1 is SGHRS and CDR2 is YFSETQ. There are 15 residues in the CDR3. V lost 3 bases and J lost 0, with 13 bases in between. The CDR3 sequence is CASSSSPTSSYEQYF. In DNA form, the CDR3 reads TGCGCCAGCAGCTCCTCCCCGACTAGCTCCTACGAGCAGTACTTC.

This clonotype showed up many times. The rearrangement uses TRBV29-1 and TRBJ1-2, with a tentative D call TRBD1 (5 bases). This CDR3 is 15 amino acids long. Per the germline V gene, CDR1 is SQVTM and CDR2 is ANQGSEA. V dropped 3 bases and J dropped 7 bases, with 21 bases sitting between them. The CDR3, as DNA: TGCAGCGTTGACGCAGGTGGGGCACGCAGAAGTGGCTACACCTTC. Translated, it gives CSVDAGGARRSGYTF.

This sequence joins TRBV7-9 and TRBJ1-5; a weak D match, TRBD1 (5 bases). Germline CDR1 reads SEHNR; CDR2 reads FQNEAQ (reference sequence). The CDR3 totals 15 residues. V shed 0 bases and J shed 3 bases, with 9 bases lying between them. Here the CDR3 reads CASSLAGGYNQPQHF. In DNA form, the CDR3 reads TGTGCCAGCAGCTTAGCTGGGGGGTACAATCAGCCCCAGCATTTT.

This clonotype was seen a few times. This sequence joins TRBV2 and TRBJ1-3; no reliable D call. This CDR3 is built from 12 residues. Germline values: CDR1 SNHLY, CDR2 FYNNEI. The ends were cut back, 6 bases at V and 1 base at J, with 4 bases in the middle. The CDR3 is CASSVSGNTIYF. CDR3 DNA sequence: TGTGCCAGCAGCGTATCTGGAAACACCATATATTTT.

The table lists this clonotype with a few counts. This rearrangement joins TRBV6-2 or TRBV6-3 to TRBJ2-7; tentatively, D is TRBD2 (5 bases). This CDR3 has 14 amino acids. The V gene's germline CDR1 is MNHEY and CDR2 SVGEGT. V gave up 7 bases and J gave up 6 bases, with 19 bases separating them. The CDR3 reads CASTPGFSRGEQYF. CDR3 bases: TGTGCCAGCACCCCGGGGTTCAGCCGAGGCGAGCAGTACTTC.

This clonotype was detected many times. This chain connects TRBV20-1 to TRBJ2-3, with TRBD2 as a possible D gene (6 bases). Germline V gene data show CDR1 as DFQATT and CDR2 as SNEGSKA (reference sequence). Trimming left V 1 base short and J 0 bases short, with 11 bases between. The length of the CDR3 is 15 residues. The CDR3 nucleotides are TGCAGTGCTAGAGGGCTAGCGATAAGCACAGATACGCAGTATTTT. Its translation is CSARGLAISTDTQYF.